The 9 T cell receptor beta chains presented below share a single source sample, sequenced in a study of T cell repertoires in cytomegalovirus infection. In TCRdb, the reads were re-called with MiXCR into one record per CDR3 protein. The table includes about 360,000 distinct CDR3 sequences, 15% to 20% detected once. Sequenced input: PBMCs. Source of these receptors: a human donor in good health (CMV status not recorded). Some clones in this sample may be carry-over from other donors' samples.

This clonotype was picked up many times. This chain joins TRBV6-1 and TRBJ1-2, with D unclear. Germline assignment: CDR1 MNHNS and CDR2 SASEGT. The CDR3 has 14 residues. The V end lost 3 bases, the J end lost 5 bases, and 13 bases lay between the germline ends. CDR3 in amino acids: CASSDNQELYGYTF. The CDR3 DNA is TGTGCCAGCAGTGATAACCAGGAGCTATATGGCTACACCTTC.

The genes are TRBV7-9 and TRBJ1-5; the D is unclear. The CDR3 extends over 10 amino acids. V lost 8 bases and J 7 bases, leaving 6 bases between the germline ends. Germline lookup yields CDR1 SEHNR and CDR2 FQNEAQ (reference sequence). The CDR3 nucleotides read TGTGCCAGCTTACACCAGCCCCAGCATTTT. This gives the protein CASLHQPQHF. Complete variable domain (other parts from reference TRBV7-9 and TRBJ1-5): DTGVSQNPRHKITKRGQNVTFRCDPISEHNRLYWYRQTLGQGPEFLTYFQNEAQLEKSRLLSDRFSAERPKGSFSTLEIQRTEQGDSAMYLCASLHQPQHFGDGTRLSIL.

This clonotype was observed a handful of times. The gene calls are TRBV6-1 and TRBJ2-7; D assignment may be TRBD1 or TRBD2 (6 bases each). The CDR3 spans 13 residues. V lost 5 bases, J lost 1 base, and 9 bases lay in between. The V gene's germline CDR1 is MNHNS and CDR2 SASEGT. The CDR3: CASSRGESYEQYF. The CDR3 DNA reads as TGTGCCAGCAGTAGGGGGGAATCCTACGAGCAGTACTTC.

This clonotype came up many times. This chain uses TRBV12-3 or TRBV12-4 with TRBJ1-1; a possible D gene is TRBD1 (5 bases). Trimming left V 4 bases short and J 6 bases short, with 15 bases between. The CDR3 runs 14 residues. The CDR3 DNA is TGTGCCAGCAGTTATGGGCGTCAGGGAGCTGAAGCTTTCTTT. It encodes CASSYGRQGAEAFF.

This clonotype showed up just a few times. The chain recombines TRBV7-6 with TRBJ2-6, with a weak D call TRBD1 (5 bases). Deletions cut 5 bases from V and 0 bases from J, with 14 bases between. The length of the CDR3 is 17 residues. Per germline, CDR1 SGHVS and CDR2 FNYEAQ. CDR3: CASSKPTADSGANVLTF. CDR3 nucleotide sequence: TGTGCCAGCAGCAAACCGACAGCCGACTCTGGGGCCAACGTCCTGACTTTC.

The chain joins TRBV29-1 to TRBJ2-1; 14 nucleotides line up with TRBD2. This CDR3 spans 16 amino acids. J lost 0 bases, V lost 7 bases, and 5 bases had no gene match. The germline V gene has CDR1 SQVTM and CDR2 ANQGSEA. In DNA form, the CDR3 reads TGCAGCGGGACTAGCGGGGGGTCCAGCTCCTACAATGAGCAGTTCTTC. Translated: CSGTSGGSSSYNEQFF.

The rearrangement links TRBV11-2 to TRBJ1-6; D perhaps matches TRBD1 (6 bases). The CDR3 extends over 16 amino acids. The ends were cut back, 1 base at V and 7 bases at J, with 14 bases in the middle. The germline V gene has CDR1 SGHAT and CDR2 FQNNGV. This CDR3 is CASSLVRGGRNSPLHF. The CDR3, as DNA: TGTGCCAGCAGCTTAGTTAGGGGGGGTCGGAATTCACCCCTCCACTTT. The full variable domain, rest sourced from reference TRBV11-2 and TRBJ1-6, is EAGVAQSPRYKIIEKRQSVAFWCNPISGHATLYWYQQILGQGPKLLIQFQNNGVVDDSQLPKDRFSAERLKGVDSTLKIQPAKLEDSAVYLCASSLVRGGRNSPLHFGNGTRLTVT.

The chain carries TRBV27 and TRBJ1-2; D gene unclear. CDR3 size: 16 residues. Germline CDR1 and CDR2: MNHEY and SMNVEV (reference sequence). V dropped 6 bases and J dropped 5 bases, with 22 bases sitting between them. CDR3: CASSPKSVRARYGYTF. In DNA form, the CDR3 reads TGTGCCAGCAGCCCAAAGAGCGTGAGGGCCAGATATGGCTACACCTTC.

This clonotype has at least ten counts. As DNA, the CDR3 is TGTGCCAGCAGTGCCCCTAGTAGAGGAAACACCATATATTTT. This sequence encodes CASSAPSRGNTIYF. This chain links TRBV12-3 or TRBV12-4 with TRBJ1-3; D is undetermined. With 5 bases removed from V and 4 bases from J, the gap between germline ends came to 12 bases. The CDR3 spans 14 residues.